The 15 T cell receptor beta chains below all came from one sample that was sequenced in a study of blood T cell repertoires in COVID-19. TCRdb's table, derived via immunoSEQ multiplex PCR, lists solely in-frame clones and lacks some. This table holds some 46,000 clones, approximately 89% found once. Sequenced sample: peripheral blood. The receptors were sampled from a man aged 55 to 70 with acute or convalescent COVID-19.

V and J are TRBV6-5 and TRBJ1-6; 7 bases are shared with TRBD1. The CDR3 is 13 amino acids. V lost 7 bases and J lost 8; bases outside the gene matches: 5. In germline, CDR1 is MNHEY, CDR2 SVGAGI. In nucleotides, the CDR3 is TGTGCCAGCACCGATACAGGGGATTCACCCCTCCACTTT. Translation gives CASTDTGDSPLHF.

The CDR3 protein is CASSASGRAPFF. The CDR3 bases are TGTGCCAGCAGCGCTAGCGGGAGGGCCCCGTTCTTC. The V and J genes are TRBV5-4 and TRBJ2-1; 12 nucleotides line up with TRBD2. The germline V gene has CDR1 SGHNT and CDR2 YYREEE (reference sequence). The CDR3 has 12 residues. V lost 4 bases and J lost 15; bases outside the gene matches: 5.

The V gene is TRBV7-9, the J gene TRBJ1-1, with TRBD1 matching over 8 bases. Germline trimming cut 3 bases from V and 5 bases from J; bases unmatched to any gene: 8. CDR1 and CDR2 from the germline V gene are SEHNR and FQNEAQ (reference sequence). This CDR3 is 15 amino acids long. The CDR3 bases are TGTGCCAGCAGCTTGCTAAGGCAGGGGGCTACTGAAGCTTTCTTT. This translates into CASSLLRQGATEAFF.

The chain joins TRBV6-1 to TRBJ2-2, with 9 bases that match TRBD1. Germline CDR1 reads MNHNS; CDR2 reads SASEGT. The CDR3 is 16 amino acids. Trimming took 4 bases from V and 2 from J; bases not matched to a gene: 5. CDR3 region: CASSGNRGQNTGELFF. In DNA form, the CDR3 reads TGTGCCAGCAGTGGAAACAGGGGGCAAAACACCGGGGAGCTGTTTTTT.

CDR3 amino acids: CASSLQGRGNTEAFF. CDR3 DNA sequence: TGCGCCAGCAGCTTGCAGGGAAGGGGGAACACTGAAGCTTTCTTT. The V call is TRBV5-1, the J call TRBJ1-1, with D perhaps matching TRBD1 (5 bases). V lost 1 base to trimming and J lost 1 base, with 11 bases between them. Germline values: CDR1 SGHRS, CDR2 YFSETQ. The CDR3 has 15 residues.

V and J are TRBV5-5 and TRBJ1-1; D is undetermined. The germline V gene encodes CDR1 SGHKS and CDR2 YYEKEE (reference sequence). The V end was cut by 4 bases, the J end by 0 bases, with 16 bases between. The CDR3 sequence is 16 residues long. This CDR3 is CASSRGAVHMNTEAFF. The DNA of the CDR3 is TGTGCCAGCAGCCGAGGAGCTGTCCACATGAACACTGAAGCTTTCTTT.

The chain has TRBV5-6 and TRBJ1-2, with TRBD1 matching 8 bases. This CDR3 is 13 amino acids long. Germline V gene sequence: CDR1 SGHDT, CDR2 YYEEEE. Unmatched junction bases numbered 1, after V lost 0 bases and J lost 6 bases. CDR3 DNA sequence: TGTGCCAGCAGCTTGGGGACAGGGAATGGCTACACCTTC. Protein: CASSLGTGNGYTF. Drawing the rest from reference TRBV5-6 and TRBJ1-2, the complete variable domain is DAGVTQSPTHLIKTRGQQVTLRCSPKSGHDTVSWYQQALGQGPQFIFQYYEEEERQRGNFPDRFSGHQFPNYSSELNVNALLLGDSALYLCASSLGTGNGYTFGSGTRLTVV.

This chain links TRBV29-1 with TRBJ1-2; TRBD1 agrees at 7 bases. The CDR3 has 12 residues. CDR1 and CDR2 from the germline V gene are SQVTM and ANQGSEA. The ends lost 6 bases at V and 2 bases at J; junction bases unmatched: 3. The CDR3 DNA is TGCAGCGTCCTGACAGGGAACTATGGCTACACCTTC. This encodes CSVLTGNYGYTF.

The CDR3 DNA reads as TGTGCCAGCAGTCCCGACAGGACTTACAATGAGCAGTTCTTC. This codes for CASSPDRTYNEQFF. V and J are TRBV2 and TRBJ2-1; TRBD1 is a possible D gene (6 bases). Trimming took off 5 bases at V and 4 bases at J, with 12 bases between the two ends. The V gene's germline CDR1 is SNHLY and CDR2 FYNNEI. The CDR3 sequence is 14 residues long.

The chain joins TRBV5-1 to TRBJ2-7; a weak D match, TRBD1 (5 bases). V was shortened by 1 base and J by 4 bases, with 12 bases between the two germline ends. Germline V gives CDR1 SGHRS, CDR2 YFSETQ. The CDR3 sequence is 14 residues long. This CDR3 reads CASSLMDTTYEQYF. In nucleotides, the CDR3 is TGCGCCAGCAGCTTGATGGACACTACTTACGAGCAGTACTTC. The whole variable domain, filled in from reference TRBV5-1 and TRBJ2-7, reads KAGVTQTPRYLIKTRGQQVTLSCSPISGHRSVSWYQQTPGQGLQFLFEYFSETQRNKGNFPGRFSGRQFSNSRSEMNVSTLELGDSALYLCASSLMDTTYEQYFGPGTRLTVT.

This chain links TRBV19 with TRBJ1-1; D unclear. Germline V gives CDR1 LNHDA, CDR2 SQIVND (reference sequence). The CDR3 consists of 13 residues. The ends were cut back, 3 bases at V and 1 base at J, with 6 bases in the middle. The CDR3 DNA reads TGTGCCAGTAGTATTTTAGCGAACACTGAAGCTTTCTTT. Translating it yields CASSILANTEAFF. Together with reference TRBV19 and TRBJ1-1, the CDR3 gives the full variable domain: DGGITQSPKYLFRKEGQNVTLSCEQNLNHDAMYWYRQDPGQGLRLIYYSQIVNDFQKGDIAEGYSVSREKKESFPLTVTSAQKNPTAFYLCASSILANTEAFFGQGTRLTVV.

The sample holds one count of this clone. The rearrangement links TRBV5-4 to TRBJ2-3; TRBD2 matches 14 bases. V trimming: 3 bases; J trimming: 3 bases; junction bases outside the gene matches: 6. The germline V gene encodes CDR1 SGHNT and CDR2 YYREEE (reference sequence). This CDR3 is 17 amino acids long. The CDR3 sequence is CASSWTSGRTGTDTQYF. The DNA for the CDR3 is TGTGCCAGCAGCTGGACTAGCGGGAGGACAGGTACAGATACGCAGTATTTT.

The rearrangement joins TRBV30 to TRBJ2-2, with TRBD2 as a possible D gene (5 bases). CDR1 is GTSNPN and CDR2 is SVGIG in the germline V gene (reference sequence). The CDR3 totals 12 residues. The V gene lost 3 bases and the J gene lost 7 bases, with 9 bases spanning the gap. The CDR3 here is CAWSRGVGELFF. DNA for the CDR3: TGTGCCTGGAGCCGGGGAGTCGGGGAGCTGTTTTTT.

The J gene is TRBJ1-5, the V gene TRBV18; TRBD1 might be the D (6 bases). With 3 bases removed from V and 6 bases from J, the gap between germline ends came to 15 bases. Germline CDR1 and CDR2: KGHSH and LQKENI. The CDR3 covers 15 residues. CDR3: CASSPYQGTGQPQHF. The DNA of the CDR3 is TGTGCCAGCTCACCTTATCAGGGGACGGGTCAGCCCCAGCATTTT.

The rearrangement links TRBV5-4 to TRBJ2-7; the D gene is possibly TRBD2 (6 bases). Trimming pared 4 bases from V and 2 bases from J, leaving 13 bases between. The CDR3 is 14 amino acids. The germline gives CDR1 SGHNT, CDR2 YYREEE (reference sequence). This chain's CDR3 is CASSPGTVTYEQYF. The CDR3 DNA follows: TGTGCCAGCAGCCCCGGGACTGTAACCTACGAGCAGTACTTC. The variable domain in full, completed from reference TRBV5-4 and TRBJ2-7, reads ETGVTQSPTHLIKTRGQQVTLRCSSQSGHNTVSWYQQALGQGPQFIFQYYREEENGRGNFPPRFSGLQFPNYSSELNVNALELDDSALYLCASSPGTVTYEQYFGPGTRLTVT.